This T cell receptor beta chain was sequenced during a study of T cell responses to AZD1222 COVID-19 vaccine. The method was immunoSEQ multiplex PCR; TCRdb's version includes in-frame clones alone and lacks a portion of them. The sample carries about 270,000 clones, 94% recorded once. With 4 bases removed from V and 1 base from J, the gap between germline ends came to 11 bases. The CDR3 consists of 15 residues. CDR1 and CDR2 from the germline V gene are SNHLY and FYNNEI. The chain combines TRBV2 with TRBJ1-5; D gene ambiguous. Specimen: peripheral blood, collected 28 days after the second AZD1222 dose. The sequence was obtained from an adult who received the AZD1222 COVID-19 vaccine. DNA for the CDR3: TGTGCCAGCAGTGTTGACCCGGGGAGCAATCAGCCCCAGCATTTT. Amino acids: CASSVDPGSNQPQHF.